This T cell receptor (beta chain) was sequenced in a study of T cell repertoires in cytomegalovirus infection. Across the whole study: Public TCR beta signatures indicated both CMV infection and matching HLA type.

TCRdb reprocessed the reads with MiXCR, giving one entry per CDR3 protein. There are roughly 920,000 distinct CDR3 sequences in the sample; 30% to 40% occur only once, and 13% lies in the top ten. This clonotype was found a few times. Its matching antigen is unknown. This TCR was sampled from a human donor in good health (CMV status not recorded). Some clones in this sample may be carry-over from other donors' samples. The specimen was cultured CD8+ T cells from PBMCs, collected from culture after CMV antigen stimulation.

The CDR3: CASSDRGTNYGYTF. In DNA, the CDR3 is TGTGCCAGTAGCGATAGGGGTACTAACTATGGCTACACCTTC. The chain couples TRBV19 to TRBJ1-2; a possible D gene is TRBD1 (5 bases). The CDR3 sequence is 14 residues long. V lost 6 bases and J 0 bases, leaving 11 bases between the germline ends. Germline CDR1 reads LNHDA; CDR2 reads SQIVND (reference sequence).